This T cell receptor (beta chain) was sequenced in a study of immune evolution from preneoplasia to lung adenocarcinoma. Study results and caveats: Normal lung had the highest top T cell clone frequencies.

With regard to this clone: Antigen unknown.

Germline-derived CDR1 and CDR2 are GTSNPN and SVGIG (reference sequence). V dropped 2 bases and J dropped 5 bases, with 16 bases sitting between them. CDR3 length: 14 amino acids. Repertoires were generated with immunoSEQ multiplex PCR, while TCRdb's copy carries only in-frame clones and drops some. The table includes roughly 2,000 clones, over 75% detected once. This chain links TRBV30 with TRBJ2-7, with D maybe TRBD2 (6 bases). This TCR was sampled from a person between 65 and 80 years old with lung adenocarcinoma. Sequenced: FFPE adjacent normal lung tissue. The CDR3 protein is CAWSSWEEGNEQYF. CDR3 sequence (DNA): TGTGCCTGGAGTTCGTGGGAGGAAGGCAACGAGCAGTACTTC.